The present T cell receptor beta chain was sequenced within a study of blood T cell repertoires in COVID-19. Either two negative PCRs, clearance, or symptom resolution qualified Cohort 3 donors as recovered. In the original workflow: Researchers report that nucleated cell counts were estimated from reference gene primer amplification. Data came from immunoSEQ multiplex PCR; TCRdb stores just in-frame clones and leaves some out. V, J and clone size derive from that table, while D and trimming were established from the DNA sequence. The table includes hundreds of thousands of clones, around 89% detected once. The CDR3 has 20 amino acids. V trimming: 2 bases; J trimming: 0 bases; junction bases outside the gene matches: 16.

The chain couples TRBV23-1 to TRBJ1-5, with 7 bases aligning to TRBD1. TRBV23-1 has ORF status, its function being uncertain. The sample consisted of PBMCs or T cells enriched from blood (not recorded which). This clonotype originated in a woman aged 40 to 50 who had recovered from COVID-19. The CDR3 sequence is CASSQRTSRQGLYSNQPQHF. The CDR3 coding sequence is TGCGCCAGCAGTCAAAGAACCTCTAGACAGGGACTTTATAGCAATCAGCCCCAGCATTTT.